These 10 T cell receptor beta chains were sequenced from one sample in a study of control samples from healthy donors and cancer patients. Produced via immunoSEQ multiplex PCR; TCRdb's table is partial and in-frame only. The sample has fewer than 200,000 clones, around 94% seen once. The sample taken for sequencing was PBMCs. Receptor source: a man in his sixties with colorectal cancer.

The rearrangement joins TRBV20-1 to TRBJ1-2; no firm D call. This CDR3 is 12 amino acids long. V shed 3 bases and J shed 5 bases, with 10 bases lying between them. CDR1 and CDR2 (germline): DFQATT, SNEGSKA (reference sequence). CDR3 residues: CSASVGGYGYTF. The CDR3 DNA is TGCAGTGCTAGTGTGGGCGGTTATGGCTACACCTTC.

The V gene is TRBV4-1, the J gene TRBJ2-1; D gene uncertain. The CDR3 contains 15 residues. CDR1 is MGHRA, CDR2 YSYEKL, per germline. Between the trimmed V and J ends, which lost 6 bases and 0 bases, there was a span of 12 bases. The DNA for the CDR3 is TGCGCCAGCAGGATAACTGCCTCCTCCTACAATGAGCAGTTCTTC. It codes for CASRITASSYNEQFF.

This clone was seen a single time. CDR3 coding DNA: TGTGCCAGTAGTATGAGGCGGGCCCAGGGAGAGCAGTTCTTC. This gives the protein CASSMRRAQGEQFF. This chain joins TRBV19 and TRBJ2-1; tentatively, D is TRBD1 or TRBD2 (5 bases each). V was cut by 3 bases and J by 10 bases, with 16 bases left in between. The CDR3 contains 14 residues. Per germline, CDR1 LNHDA and CDR2 SQIVND (reference sequence). Full variable domain (rest looked up from reference TRBV19 and TRBJ2-1): DGGITQSPKYLFRKEGQNVTLSCEQNLNHDAMYWYRQDPGQGLRLIYYSQIVNDFQKGDIAEGYSVSREKKESFPLTVTSAQKNPTAFYLCASSMRRAQGEQFFGPGTRLTVL.

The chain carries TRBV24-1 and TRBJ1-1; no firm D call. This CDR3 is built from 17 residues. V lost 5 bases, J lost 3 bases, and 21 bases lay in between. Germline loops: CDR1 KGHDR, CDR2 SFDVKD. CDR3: CATSVDPWEGGDTEAFF. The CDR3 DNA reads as TGTGCCACCAGTGTCGACCCCTGGGAGGGTGGGGACACTGAAGCTTTCTTT.

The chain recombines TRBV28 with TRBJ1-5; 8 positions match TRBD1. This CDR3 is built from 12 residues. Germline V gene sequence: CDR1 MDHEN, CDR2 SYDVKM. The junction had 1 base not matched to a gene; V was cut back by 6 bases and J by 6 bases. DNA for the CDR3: TGTGCCAGCAGCGACAGGGGTCAGCCCCAGCATTTT. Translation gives CASSDRGQPQHF.

The CDR3 here is CASSLFQRTEAFF. CDR3 sequence (DNA): TGTGCCAGCAGCTTATTCCAGAGGACAGAAGCTTTCTTT. This chain connects TRBV11-2 to TRBJ1-1, with TRBD1 as a possible D gene (5 bases). The CDR3 spans 13 residues. Trimming removed 2 bases from V and 8 bases from J, with 12 bases in between. Germline V gene sequence: CDR1 SGHAT, CDR2 FQNNGV.

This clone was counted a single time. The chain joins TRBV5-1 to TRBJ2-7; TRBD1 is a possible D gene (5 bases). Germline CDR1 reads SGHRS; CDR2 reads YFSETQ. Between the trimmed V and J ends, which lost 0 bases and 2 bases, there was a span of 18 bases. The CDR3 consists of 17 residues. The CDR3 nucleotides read TGCGCCAGCAGCTTGGGGAAGACAGACATCCCTACCTACGAGCAGTACTTC. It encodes CASSLGKTDIPTYEQYF.

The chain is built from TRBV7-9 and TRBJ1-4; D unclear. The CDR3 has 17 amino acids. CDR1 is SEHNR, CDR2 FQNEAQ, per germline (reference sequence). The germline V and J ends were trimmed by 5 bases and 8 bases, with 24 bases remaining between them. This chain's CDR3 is CASSPVLDGRLWEKLFF. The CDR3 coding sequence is TGTGCCAGCAGCCCAGTACTTGACGGGCGATTGTGGGAAAAACTGTTTTTT.

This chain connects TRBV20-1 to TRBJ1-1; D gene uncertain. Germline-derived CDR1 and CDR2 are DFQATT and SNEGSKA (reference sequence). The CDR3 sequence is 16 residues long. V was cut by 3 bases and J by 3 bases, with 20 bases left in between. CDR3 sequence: CSASEGGGLGHTEAFF. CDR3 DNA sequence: TGCAGTGCTAGTGAAGGTGGAGGGCTGGGTCACACTGAAGCTTTCTTT.

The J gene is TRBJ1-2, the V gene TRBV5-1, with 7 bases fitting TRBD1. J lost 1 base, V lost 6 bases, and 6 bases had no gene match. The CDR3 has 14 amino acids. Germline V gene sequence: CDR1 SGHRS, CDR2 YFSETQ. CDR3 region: CASNHRDSNYGYTF. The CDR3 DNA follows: TGCGCCAGCAACCACCGGGACAGTAACTATGGCTACACCTTC.